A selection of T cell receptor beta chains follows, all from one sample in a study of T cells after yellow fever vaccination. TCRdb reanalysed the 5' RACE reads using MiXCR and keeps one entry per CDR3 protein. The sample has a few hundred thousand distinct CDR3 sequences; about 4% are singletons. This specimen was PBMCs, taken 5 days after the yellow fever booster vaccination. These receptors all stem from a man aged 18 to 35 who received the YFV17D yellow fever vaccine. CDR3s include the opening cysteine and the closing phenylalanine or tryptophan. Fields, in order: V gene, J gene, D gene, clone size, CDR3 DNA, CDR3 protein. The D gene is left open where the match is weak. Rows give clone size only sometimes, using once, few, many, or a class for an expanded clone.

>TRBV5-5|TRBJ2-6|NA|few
TGTGCCAGCACCTTGCTCTCGGGGGCCAACGTCCTGACTTTC
CASTLLSGANVLTF
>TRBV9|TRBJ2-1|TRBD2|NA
TGTGCCAGCAGCGTAGGAGGCTGGGGGGGTGAGCAGTTCTTC
CASSVGGWGGEQFF
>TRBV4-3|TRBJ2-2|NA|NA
TGCGCCAGCAGCCAAGATCGGCACTCCTTGAACACCGGGGAGCTGTTTTTT
CASSQDRHSLNTGELFF
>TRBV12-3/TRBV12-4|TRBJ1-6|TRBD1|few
TGTGCCAGCAGTCGCGAGGGGGCAGTCAATTCACCCCTCCACTTT
CASSREGAVNSPLHF
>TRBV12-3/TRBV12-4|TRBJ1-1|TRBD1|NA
TGTGCCAGCAGTCCCGGACAGGGGCGCACGGGCACTGAAGCTTTCTTT
CASSPGQGRTGTEAFF
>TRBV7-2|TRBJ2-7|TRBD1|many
TGTGCCAGCAGCTCACACCCTTATCCGGGACAGGGATCGAACGAGCAGTACTTC
CASSSHPYPGQGSNEQYF
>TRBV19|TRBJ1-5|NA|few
TGTGCCAGTAGTGGGACCGCCGGACAGCCCCAGCATTTT
CASSGTAGQPQHF
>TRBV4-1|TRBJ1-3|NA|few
TGCGCCAGCAGCCAAGAAGAGGGAGGGTCCGTCGGAAACACCATATATTTT
CASSQEEGGSVGNTIYF
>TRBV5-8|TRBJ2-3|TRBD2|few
TGTGCCAGCAGCCGGGACTACACAGATACGCAGTATTTT
CASSRDYTDTQYF
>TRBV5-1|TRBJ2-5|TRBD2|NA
TGCGCCAGCAGCCCGTCTGGTGAGGTAGCGGGGGAGACCCAGTACTTC
CASSPSGEVAGETQYF
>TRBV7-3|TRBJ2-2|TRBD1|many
TGTGCCAGCTCTACAGGGGGAGACACCGGGGAGCTGTTTTTT
CASSTGGDTGELFF
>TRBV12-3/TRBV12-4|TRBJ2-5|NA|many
TGTGCCACTTCCGCCGGAGAGACCCAGTACTTC
CATSAGETQYF
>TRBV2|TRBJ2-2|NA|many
TGTGCCAGCAGCTTGCTCGGGGCCCTGCCCGGGGAGCTGTTTTTT
CASSLLGALPGELFF
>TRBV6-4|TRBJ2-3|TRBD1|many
TGTGCCAGCAAGAGGGACAGCCTCACAGATACGCAGTATTTT
CASKRDSLTDTQYF
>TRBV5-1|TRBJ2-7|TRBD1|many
TGCGCCAGCGCTGGACAGGGGAACGAGCAGTACTTC
CASAGQGNEQYF
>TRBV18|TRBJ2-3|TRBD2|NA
TGTGCCAGCTCAGTACAGCGGGGGCCCACAGATACGCAGTATTTT
CASSVQRGPTDTQYF
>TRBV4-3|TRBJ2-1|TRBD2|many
TGCGCCAGCAGCCAAGAGTCTAGCGGGGATGAGCAGTTCTTC
CASSQESSGDEQFF
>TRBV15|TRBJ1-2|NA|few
TGTGCCACCAGCAGAGGTGAAGGGGGGCACTATGGCTACACCTTC
CATSRGEGGHYGYTF
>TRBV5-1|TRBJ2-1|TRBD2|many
TGCGCCAGCAGCCTGGCCCGTCTAGCGGGGGGCCACAATGAGCAGTTCTTC
CASSLARLAGGHNEQFF
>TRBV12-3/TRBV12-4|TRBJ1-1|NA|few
TGTGCCAGCACCCCCCAAGTCGGCACTGAAGCTTTCTTT
CASTPQVGTEAFF
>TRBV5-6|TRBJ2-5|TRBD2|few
TGTGCCAGCAGCTTTGGGGCAGCGGGGCCCCAGTACTTC
CASSFGAAGPQYF
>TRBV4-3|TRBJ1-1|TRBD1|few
TGCGCCAGCAGCCAACGGGACAGGGGGCACGCTGAAGCTTTCTTT
CASSQRDRGHAEAFF
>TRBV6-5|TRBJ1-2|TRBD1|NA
TGTGCCAGCAGTGCCACGACAGGGTTGTTGGACTATGGCTACACCTTC
CASSATTGLLDYGYTF
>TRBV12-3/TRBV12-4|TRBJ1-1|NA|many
TGTGCCAGCAGTTGGACAGACACTGAAGCTTTCTTT
CASSWTDTEAFF
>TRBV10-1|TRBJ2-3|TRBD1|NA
TGCGCCAGCAAGTACAGGGGGCGCTTAGATAAGCAGTATTTT
CASKYRGRLDKQYF
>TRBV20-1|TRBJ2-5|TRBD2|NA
TGCAGTGCTCGCCCGGGGGTACGGGGGGGGCGAGAGACCCAGTACTTC
CSARPGVRGGRETQYF
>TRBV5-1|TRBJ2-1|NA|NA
TGCGCCAGCAGCTTGGCCGGGGCGGACTCCTACAATGAGCAGTTCTTC
CASSLAGADSYNEQFF
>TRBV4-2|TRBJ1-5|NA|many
TGTGCCAGCAGCCAAGATAGGAGCAATCAGCCCCAGCATTTT
CASSQDRSNQPQHF
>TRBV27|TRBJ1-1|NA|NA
TGTGCCAGCAGTCCATTGGGGGAAGGGACTGAAGCTTTCTTT
CASSPLGEGTEAFF
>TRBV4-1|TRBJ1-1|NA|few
TGCGCCAGCAGCCATAGAGCAGGTGAAGCAACTGAAGCTTTCTTT
CASSHRAGEATEAFF
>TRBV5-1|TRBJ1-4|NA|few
TGCGCCAGCAGCTTCGGGGGCCGGGAAAAACTGTTTTTT
CASSFGGREKLFF
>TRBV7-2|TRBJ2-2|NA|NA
TGTGCCAGCAGCTTCCGAGACGGGGAGCTGTTTTTT
CASSFRDGELFF
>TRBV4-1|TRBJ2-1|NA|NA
TGCGCCAGCAGCCAAGGTCTTTTCGCTCGGTCCTACAATGAGCAGTTCTTC
CASSQGLFARSYNEQFF
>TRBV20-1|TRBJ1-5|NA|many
TGCAGTGGGAGGACCGAGGGCAATCAGCCCCAGCATTTT
CSGRTEGNQPQHF
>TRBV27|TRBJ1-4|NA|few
TGTGCCAGCAGAGGGGGTTCTGAAAAACTGTTTTTT
CASRGGSEKLFF
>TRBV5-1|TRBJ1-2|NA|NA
TGCGCCAGCAGCACCGGACAGTTCTATGGCTACACCTTC
CASSTGQFYGYTF
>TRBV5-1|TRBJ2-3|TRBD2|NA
TGCGCCAGCAGCTTGTCCGGGACTAGCGGGGGGGCCTCAGATACGCAGTATTTT
CASSLSGTSGGASDTQYF
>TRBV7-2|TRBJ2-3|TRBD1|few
TGTGCCAGCAGCCAGAGGACAGGGGCCAACACAGATACGCAGTATTTT
CASSQRTGANTDTQYF
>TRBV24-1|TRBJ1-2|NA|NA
TGTGCCACCAGTACAGATTTGGACTATGGCTACACCTTC
CATSTDLDYGYTF
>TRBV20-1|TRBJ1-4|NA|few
TGCAGTGCTAAGGGGTGGGTGGGTGAAAAACTGTTTTTT
CSAKGWVGEKLFF
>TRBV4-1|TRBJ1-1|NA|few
TGCGCCAGCAGCCTGGGGGACCTGAACACTGAAGCTTTCTTT
CASSLGDLNTEAFF